These 15 T cell receptor beta chains were sequenced from one sample in a study of vaccination and CD4 T cells after COVID-19. Their specific antigens are unknown. Time point in this sample: late sampling 161 to 241 days after vaccination in three convalescent patients. Treatment specified: roughly 10-day PBMC culture with coronavirus spike peptide pools or control peptides (ViraFEST assay). Sequencing of cultured CD4+ T cell DNA used the Oncomine TCR Beta short-read assay. TCRdb re-analysed the PCR reads in MiXCR, keeping a single row per CDR3 protein. Among about 17,000 distinct CDR3 sequences listed, under 65% were seen once. The sample was CD4+ T cells from blood, cultured in vitro, taken about 7 months after SARS-CoV-2 vaccination. These TCRs come from a human donor who had recovered from COVID-19.

This clonotype was seen a handful of times. CDR3: CASSLAGQTGYTF. CDR3 coding DNA: TGCGCCAGCAGCTTGGCCGGACAGACGGGCTACACCTTC. This chain uses TRBV5-1 with TRBJ1-2, with D perhaps matching TRBD1 (6 bases). V lost 0 bases and J lost 8, with 11 bases in between. Germline CDR1 and CDR2: SGHRS and YFSETQ. The CDR3 length is 13 residues.

This chain joins TRBV2 and TRBJ2-7; 10 positions match TRBD1. Germline CDR1 and CDR2: SNHLY and FYNNEI. The CDR3 has 15 amino acids. V gave up 6 bases and J gave up 5 bases; unmatched junction bases: 10. The CDR3 DNA reads as TGTGCCAGCAGCACGGGACAGGGGACGAAAAACGAGCAGTACTTC. Translating gives CASSTGQGTKNEQYF.

In DNA form, the CDR3 reads TGTGCCAGCAGCCCATGGGACGGCTACGAGCAGTACTTC. This encodes CASSPWDGYEQYF. The chain joins TRBV6-2 or TRBV6-3 to TRBJ2-7; TRBD1 or TRBD2 may be the D gene (5 bases each). Germline CDR1 and CDR2: MNHEY and SVGEGT. V shed 6 bases and J shed 3 bases, with 12 bases lying between them. This CDR3 region has 13 residues.

The V call is TRBV7-3, the J call TRBJ2-2, with 11 bases aligning to TRBD2. The V gene's germline CDR1 is SGHTA and CDR2 FQGTGA. Trimming took 2 bases from V and 3 from J; bases not matched to a gene: 14. This CDR3 comprises 20 residues. The CDR3 DNA reads TGTGCCAGCAGCTTAGGAGGAGGGCTAGCGGGGGGCCATCACACCGGGGAGCTGTTTTTT. Translation: CASSLGGGLAGGHHTGELFF.

The rearrangement uses TRBV20-1 and TRBJ2-3; 7 bases agree with TRBD1. Germline loops: CDR1 DFQATT, CDR2 SNEGSKA (reference sequence). The junction had 3 bases not matched to a gene; V was cut back by 3 bases and J by 3 bases. The CDR3 totals 13 residues. The CDR3 reads CSASKGATDTQYF. The CDR3 nucleotides are TGCAGTGCTAGTAAGGGGGCGACAGATACGCAGTATTTT.

The gene calls are TRBV20-1 and TRBJ1-1, with a weak D call TRBD1 (5 bases). The CDR3 consists of 13 residues. The V end was cut by 3 bases, the J end by 5 bases, with 13 bases between. Germline V gene lookup returns CDR1 DFQATT and CDR2 SNEGSKA (reference sequence). The CDR3 coding sequence is TGCAGTGCTAGTCGCCAGGGTGGGACTGAAGCTTTCTTT. The encoded protein is CSASRQGGTEAFF.

The V gene is TRBV5-1, the J gene TRBJ2-7, with a tentative D call TRBD1 (6 bases). The germline CDR1 and CDR2 sequences are SGHRS and YFSETQ. CDR3 length: 16 residues. With 4 bases removed from V and 4 bases from J, the gap between germline ends came to 21 bases. The CDR3 nucleotides read TGCGCCAGCAGCAACCAACAGGGTTTTGGTACGTACGAGCAGTACTTC. Translating gives CASSNQQGFGTYEQYF.

The V and J genes are TRBV11-3 and TRBJ2-3; D possibly corresponds to TRBD1 (7 bases). The CDR3 sequence is 16 residues long. Deletions cut 4 bases from V and 6 bases from J, with 20 bases between. Germline CDR1 is SGHNT and CDR2 is YENEEA. The CDR3 protein is CASSSLPGQRVDTQYF. The DNA of the CDR3 is TGTGCCAGCAGCTCTTTACCGGGACAGCGGGTGGATACGCAGTATTTT.

This clonotype was picked up a small number of times. V and J are TRBV19 and TRBJ2-5; 15 bases line up with TRBD2. V was pared by 3 bases and J by 5 bases, with 4 bases of the junction left unmatched. CDR1 and CDR2 (germline): LNHDA, SQIVND (reference sequence). The CDR3 consists of 16 residues. This CDR3 is CASSIGLAGGHETQYF. The DNA for the CDR3 is TGTGCCAGTAGTATCGGACTAGCGGGGGGGCATGAGACCCAGTACTTC. Using reference TRBV19 and TRBJ2-5 for the parts outside the CDR3, the full variable domain is DGGITQSPKYLFRKEGQNVTLSCEQNLNHDAMYWYRQDPGQGLRLIYYSQIVNDFQKGDIAEGYSVSREKKESFPLTVTSAQKNPTAFYLCASSIGLAGGHETQYFGPGTRLLVL.

The chain carries TRBV19 and TRBJ1-5; 7 bases line up with TRBD1. This CDR3 is built from 15 residues. The germline CDR1 and CDR2 sequences are LNHDA and SQIVND (reference sequence). V was clipped by 6 bases and J by 1 base; unmatched bases: 6. The CDR3 nucleotides read TGTGCCAGTAGGGCCGGGACAGTAAGCAATCAGCCCCAGCATTTT. It translates to CASRAGTVSNQPQHF.

The chain combines TRBV7-3 with TRBJ2-5, with a weak D call TRBD1 (5 bases). The CDR3 covers 11 residues. From germline, CDR1 is SGHTA and CDR2 FQGTGA. The V end was cut by 2 bases, the J end by 13 bases, with 11 bases between. CDR3 sequence reads: CASSLGAELYF. The CDR3 nucleotides read TGTGCCAGCAGCTTAGGGGCTGAATTGTACTTC.

This clonotype was detected only a few times. The CDR3, as DNA: TGTGCCAGCAGCCCCATGGGCTCCACAGATACGCAGTATTTT. It yields the protein CASSPMGSTDTQYF. The chain joins TRBV7-3 to TRBJ2-3, with D unclear. V lost 5 bases and J 2 bases, leaving 11 bases between the germline ends. Germline CDR1 and CDR2: SGHTA and FQGTGA. The CDR3 is made up of 14 amino acids.

CDR3 region: CSASGDTDTQYF. Written as DNA, the CDR3 is TGCAGTGCTAGCGGGGACACAGATACGCAGTATTTT. The gene calls are TRBV20-1 and TRBJ2-3; D is possibly TRBD2 (5 bases). Germline V gene sequence: CDR1 DFQATT, CDR2 SNEGSKA (reference sequence). V shed 3 bases and J shed 2 bases, with 6 bases lying between them. The CDR3 is 12 amino acids.

The rearrangement joins TRBV15 to TRBJ2-7; D is possibly TRBD2 (5 bases). CDR3 length: 17 residues. Trimming cost V 0 bases and J 2 bases, with 17 bases left between them. Germline CDR1 LNHNV, CDR2 YYDKDF (reference sequence). The CDR3 DNA follows: TGTGCCACCAGCAGAGATTTTCCCAACATCGGGACCTACGAGCAGTACTTC. This sequence encodes CATSRDFPNIGTYEQYF.

The J gene is TRBJ1-6, the V gene TRBV7-2, with 7 bases matching TRBD1. CDR1 is SGHTA and CDR2 is FQGNSA in the germline V gene. The CDR3 length is 14 residues. The V and J ends lost 5 bases and 14 bases, in that order; junction bases with no gene match: 12. CDR3 nucleotides: TGTGCCAGCAGCCCCGACAGGGCCGGGGTCACCCTCCACTTT. Translation gives CASSPDRAGVTLHF. The complete variable domain, with remaining parts taken from reference TRBV7-2 and TRBJ1-6, reads GAGVSQSPSNKVTEKGKDVELRCDPISGHTALYWYRQSLGQGLEFLIYFQGNSAPDKSGLPSDRFSAERTGGSVSTLTIQRTQQEDSAVYLCASSPDRAGVTLHFGNGTRLTVT.